This paragraph reports one T cell receptor (beta chain). This entry is derived from a study of cytomegalovirus exposure and HLA in healthy donors. On the study more broadly: There were 100 million to 120 million unique TCR beta sequences, drawn from 150 million to 200 million T cells, in an earlier analysis.

The PCR was carried out with 60 Vbeta primers and 13 Jbeta primers. Clones were sequenced by immunoSEQ multiplex PCR, and TCRdb holds only the in-frame ones, with some missing. Its table lists tens of thousands of clones. From germline, CDR1 is SGHDN and CDR2 FVKESK. The CDR3 runs 16 residues. The V gene end was trimmed by 1 base and the J gene end by 4 bases; junction bases not matched to a gene: 4. The chain combines TRBV14 with TRBJ2-1; 10 bases map to TRBD2. Sequencing used PBMCs. The sequence was collected from a female donor in good health and CMV-seronegative. CDR3 DNA: TGTGCCAGCAGCCAAGTGGCTAGCGGGGGATACAATGAGCAGTTCTTC. This gives the protein CASSQVASGGYNEQFF.